This T cell receptor beta chain emerged from a study of T cells and Merkel cell carcinoma outcomes. The J segment lost 0 bases and the V segment lost 3 bases, leaving 4 bases of the junction unmatched. Germline V gives CDR1 SQVTM, CDR2 ANQGSEA. CDR3 length equals 14 residues. The data were produced by immunoSEQ multiplex PCR, yet TCRdb's version contains in-frame clones alone and is incomplete. The sample includes about 1,900 clones, about 92% of them seen just once. This sequence originates from a human donor with Merkel cell carcinoma. The chain uses TRBV29-1 and TRBJ2-5; 7 bases align to TRBD1. Material for sequencing was tumor tissue from Merkel cell carcinoma. CDR3 in amino acids: CSVEDRTYQETQYF. DNA for the CDR3: TGCAGCGTTGAGGACAGGACGTACCAAGAGACCCAGTACTTC.